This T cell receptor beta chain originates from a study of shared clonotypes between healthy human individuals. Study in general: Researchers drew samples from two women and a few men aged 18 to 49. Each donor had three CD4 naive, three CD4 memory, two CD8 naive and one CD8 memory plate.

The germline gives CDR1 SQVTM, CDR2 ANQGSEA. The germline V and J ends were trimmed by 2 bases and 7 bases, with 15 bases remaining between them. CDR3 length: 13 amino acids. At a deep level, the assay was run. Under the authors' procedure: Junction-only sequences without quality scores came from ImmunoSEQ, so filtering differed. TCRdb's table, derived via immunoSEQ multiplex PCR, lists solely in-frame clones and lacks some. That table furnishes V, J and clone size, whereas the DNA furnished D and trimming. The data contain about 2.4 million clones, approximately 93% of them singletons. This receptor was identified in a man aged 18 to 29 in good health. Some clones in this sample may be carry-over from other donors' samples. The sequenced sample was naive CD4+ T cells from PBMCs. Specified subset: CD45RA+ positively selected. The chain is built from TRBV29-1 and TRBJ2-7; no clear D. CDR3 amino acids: CSVEWAVSEEQYF. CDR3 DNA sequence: TGCAGCGTTGAATGGGCCGTCTCTGAAGAGCAGTACTTC.